The rows below give T cell receptor beta chains drawn from one sample of a study of CD8 T cells in Susac syndrome. TCRdb recomputed calls from the immunoSEQ multiplex PCR reads with MiXCR, one row per CDR3 protein. The repertoire holds hundreds of thousands of distinct CDR3 sequences, with approximately 95% as singletons. The sample taken for sequencing was CD4+ T cells from PBMCs. These receptors were taken from a human donor with Susac syndrome. Each CDR3 is given with its conserved first and last residue. The D gene is left open where the match is weak. Expanded clones get a size class; other rows say once, few or many, or leave the size out.

size: once; V: TRBV29-1; D: TRBD1; J: TRBJ1-5; length: 13; CDR3: CSVGDRLHQPQHF; DNA: TGCAGCGTTGGGGACAGGCTACATCAGCCCCAGCATTTT
size: .; V: TRBV6-1; D: TRBD2; J: TRBJ2-5; length: 16; CDR3: CASRSPGLAGVRTQYF; DNA: TGTGCCAGCAGGTCCCCGGGACTAGCGGGTGTACGGACCCAGTACTTC
size: .; V: TRBV3-1; D: TRBD1; J: TRBJ1-2; length: 15; CDR3: CASSQVSGDRGGYTF; DNA: TGTGCCAGCAGCCAAGTCAGCGGGGACAGGGGCGGCTACACCTTC
size: .; V: TRBV11-2; D: .; J: TRBJ2-2; length: 14; CDR3: CASSLDRITGELFF; DNA: TGTGCCAGCAGCTTAGATCGCATTACGGGGGAGCTGTTTTTT
size: .; V: TRBV27; D: .; J: TRBJ1-2; length: 13; CDR3: CASSLRGGYGYTF; DNA: TGTGCCAGCAGTTTGCGGGGAGGATATGGCTACACCTTC
size: .; V: TRBV21-1; D: .; J: TRBJ2-1; length: 11; CDR3: CALGTPQEQFF; DNA: TGTGCCCTCGGGACGCCGCAAGAGCAGTTCTTC
size: .; V: TRBV7-9; D: .; J: TRBJ2-1; length: 13; CDR3: CASSLEERSEQFF; DNA: TGTGCCAGCAGCTTGGAGGAGAGAAGTGAGCAGTTCTTC
size: once; V: TRBV7-2; D: .; J: TRBJ1-4; length: 16; CDR3: CASSQGPQGFEEKLFF; DNA: TGTGCCAGCAGCCAAGGACCACAGGGCTTTGAAGAAAAACTGTTTTTT
size: .; V: TRBV7-3; D: .; J: TRBJ2-7; length: 15; CDR3: CASSSFKGTFPRQYF; DNA: TGTGCCAGCAGCTCATTCAAGGGGACCTTTCCACGGCAGTACTTC
size: .; V: TRBV28; D: TRBD1; J: TRBJ2-1; length: 12; CDR3: CASSSSTGRKFF; DNA: TGTGCCAGCAGCTCCTCGACAGGGCGGAAGTTCTTC
size: .; V: TRBV9; D: .; J: TRBJ2-5; length: 15; CDR3: CASSGTGTSQETQYF; DNA: TGTGCCAGCAGCGGTACCGGGACAAGTCAAGAGACCCAGTACTTC
size: .; V: TRBV7-8; D: TRBD1; J: TRBJ1-4; length: 15; CDR3: CASSFTGEGTEKLFF; DNA: TGTGCCAGCAGCTTTACAGGGGAGGGAACTGAAAAACTGTTTTTT
size: .; V: TRBV30; D: TRBD1; J: TRBJ1-5; length: 13; CDR3: CAWRQGADQPQHF; DNA: TGTGCCTGGAGGCAGGGGGCTGACCAGCCCCAGCATTTT
size: .; V: TRBV28; D: .; J: TRBJ2-7; length: 15; CDR3: CASSSGTNLPIEQYF; DNA: TGTGCCAGCAGTTCGGGGACAAACCTCCCCATCGAGCAGTACTTC
size: .; V: TRBV27; D: TRBD2; J: TRBJ2-1; length: 15; CDR3: CASSVAGTSHKEQFF; DNA: TGTGCCAGCAGTGTAGCCGGGACTAGCCACAAGGAGCAGTTCTTC